Presented here are 6 T cell receptor beta chains from one specimen sequenced in a study of cytomegalovirus exposure and HLA in healthy donors (dated by TCRdb to about 2017). The protocol used for the library was the immunoSEQ multiplex PCR assay. Held by TCRdb, this immuneACCESS table contains in-frame sequences only and omits some clones. Under half of the omission traces to an unresolved V gene where checked; the cause of the rest is unknown. The sample profile shows 150,000 to 200,000 clones; roughly 83% of them were found once. Roughly 10% of the sample is taken by the ten largest. Sequences were obtained from PBMCs. All receptors come from a young man in good health and CMV-seropositive.

The rearrangement uses TRBV2 and TRBJ1-4; 7 bases are a match to TRBD1. Germline CDR1 SNHLY, CDR2 FYNNEI. The CDR3 spans 15 residues. V lost 5 bases, J lost 4 bases, and 7 bases stayed unmatched. CDR3 amino acids: CASSPQGVGNEKLFF. Here the CDR3 DNA reads TGTGCCAGCAGTCCCCAGGGGGTTGGTAATGAAAAACTGTTTTTT.

The chain joins TRBV4-1 to TRBJ1-2; D gene unclear. V shed 4 bases and J shed 7 bases, with 13 bases lying between them. CDR3 length: 13 amino acids. Germline V CDR1 and CDR2: MGHRA, YSYEKL. The CDR3 protein is CASSPTGKGGYTF. CDR3 DNA: TGCGCCAGCAGCCCCACGGGGAAAGGTGGCTACACCTTC.

The J gene is TRBJ1-2, the V gene TRBV28; D is ambiguous. Germline CDR1 reads MDHEN; CDR2 reads SYDVKM. This CDR3 spans 13 amino acids. V lost 2 bases, J lost 8 bases, and 12 bases lay in between. The CDR3 sequence: CASSLEQLRGYTF. The CDR3 bases are TGTGCCAGCAGTTTAGAACAGCTTAGGGGCTACACCTTC.

The V and J genes are TRBV7-6 and TRBJ2-3, with a weak D call TRBD2 (6 bases). This CDR3 region has 15 residues. V shed 0 bases and J shed 5 bases, with 12 bases lying between them. Germline-derived CDR1 and CDR2 are SGHVS and FNYEAQ. The DNA of the CDR3 is TGTGCCAGCAGCTTAGCGCGGGGAGCAAGAGATACGCAGTATTTT. Protein: CASSLARGARDTQYF. Drawing the rest from reference TRBV7-6 and TRBJ2-3, the complete variable domain is GAGVSQSPRYKVTKRGQDVALRCDPISGHVSLYWYRQALGQGPEFLTYFNYEAQQDKSGLPNDRFSAERPEGSISTLTIQRTEQRDSAMYRCASSLARGARDTQYFGPGTRLTVL.

V and J are TRBV7-3 and TRBJ2-1, with 8 bases identical to TRBD2. The V gene's germline CDR1 is SGHTA and CDR2 FQGTGA. V was pared by 2 bases and J by 3 bases, with 3 bases of the junction left unmatched. The CDR3 consists of 15 residues. The CDR3 reads CASSLLAGVYNEQFF. The CDR3 bases are TGTGCCAGCAGCTTACTAGCGGGCGTCTACAATGAGCAGTTCTTC. Full variable domain (remainder filled in from reference TRBV7-3 and TRBJ2-1): GAGVSQTPSNKVTEKGKYVELRCDPISGHTALYWYRQSLGQGPEFLIYFQGTGAADDSGLPNDRFFAVRPEGSVSTLKIQRTERGDSAVYLCASSLLAGVYNEQFFGPGTRLTVL.

V and J are TRBV7-9 and TRBJ1-2; 8 bases match TRBD1. The CDR3 has 14 amino acids. The V gene's germline CDR1 is SEHNR and CDR2 FQNEAQ (reference sequence). J lost 4 bases, V lost 5 bases, and 6 bases had no gene match. As DNA, the CDR3 is TGTGCCAGCAGCCCCCTGGACAGGGTCTATGGCTACACCTTC. Protein: CASSPLDRVYGYTF.